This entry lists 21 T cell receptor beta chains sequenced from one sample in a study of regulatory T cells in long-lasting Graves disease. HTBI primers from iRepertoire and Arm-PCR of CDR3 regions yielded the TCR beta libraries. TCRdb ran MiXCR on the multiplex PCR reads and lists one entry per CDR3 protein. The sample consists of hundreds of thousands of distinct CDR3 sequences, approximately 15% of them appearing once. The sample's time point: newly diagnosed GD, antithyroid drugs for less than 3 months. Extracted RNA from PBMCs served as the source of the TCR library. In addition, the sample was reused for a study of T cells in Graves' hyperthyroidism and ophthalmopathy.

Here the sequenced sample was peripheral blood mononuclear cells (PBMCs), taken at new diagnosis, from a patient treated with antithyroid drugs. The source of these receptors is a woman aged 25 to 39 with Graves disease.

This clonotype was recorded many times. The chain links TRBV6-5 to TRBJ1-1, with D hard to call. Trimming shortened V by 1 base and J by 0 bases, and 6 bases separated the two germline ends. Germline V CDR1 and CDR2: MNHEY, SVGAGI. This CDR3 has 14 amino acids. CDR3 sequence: CASSYYGMNTEAFF. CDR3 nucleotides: TGTGCCAGCAGTTACTACGGAATGAACACTGAAGCTTTCTTT.

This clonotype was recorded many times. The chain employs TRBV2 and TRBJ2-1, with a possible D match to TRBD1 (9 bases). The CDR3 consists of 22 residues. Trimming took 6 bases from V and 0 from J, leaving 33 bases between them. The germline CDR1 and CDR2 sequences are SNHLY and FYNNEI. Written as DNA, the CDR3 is TGTGCCAGCAGACCCGGACAGGGGAAGAGGTCGGGGGGGGGGAGCTCCTACAATGAGCAGTTCTTC. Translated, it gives CASRPGQGKRSGGGSSYNEQFF.

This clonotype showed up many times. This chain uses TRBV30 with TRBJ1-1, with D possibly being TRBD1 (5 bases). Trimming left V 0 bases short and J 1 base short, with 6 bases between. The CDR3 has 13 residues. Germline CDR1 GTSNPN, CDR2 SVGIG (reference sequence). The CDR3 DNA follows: TGTGCCTGGAGTGTACAGGCGAACACTGAAGCTTTCTTT. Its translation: CAWSVQANTEAFF.

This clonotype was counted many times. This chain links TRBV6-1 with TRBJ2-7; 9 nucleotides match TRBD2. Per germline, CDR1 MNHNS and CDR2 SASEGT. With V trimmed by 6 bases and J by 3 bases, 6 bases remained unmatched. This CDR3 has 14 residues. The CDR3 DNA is TGTGCCAGCAGGATTAGCGGGAGTATCTACGAGCAGTACTTC. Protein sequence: CASRISGSIYEQYF.

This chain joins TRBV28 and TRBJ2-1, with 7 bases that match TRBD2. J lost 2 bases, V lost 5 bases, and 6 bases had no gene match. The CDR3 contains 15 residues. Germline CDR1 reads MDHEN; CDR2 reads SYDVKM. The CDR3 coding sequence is TGTGCCAGCAGTAAGGCGGGAGAACCCTACAATGAGCAGTTCTTC. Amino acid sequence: CASSKAGEPYNEQFF.

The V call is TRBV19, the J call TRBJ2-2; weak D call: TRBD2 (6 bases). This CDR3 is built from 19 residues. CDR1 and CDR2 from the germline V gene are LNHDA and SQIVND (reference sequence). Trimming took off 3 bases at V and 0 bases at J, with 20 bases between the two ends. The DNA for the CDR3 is TGTGCCAGTAGTATCACCGGGAGCGCCCGTAGGGCGAACACCGGGGAGCTGTTTTTT. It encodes CASSITGSARRANTGELFF.

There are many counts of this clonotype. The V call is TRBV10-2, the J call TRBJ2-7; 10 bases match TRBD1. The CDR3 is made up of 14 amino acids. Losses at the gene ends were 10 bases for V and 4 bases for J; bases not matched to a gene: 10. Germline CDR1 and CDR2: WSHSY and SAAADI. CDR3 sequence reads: CATEHRDRGYEQYF. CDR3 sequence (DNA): TGCGCCACCGAACATCGGGACAGGGGTTACGAGCAGTACTTC.

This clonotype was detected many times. In nucleotides, the CDR3 is TGTGCCAGCAGTTACAGTAGGCAGGGAAGTGCGGGCTACACCTTC. This codes for CASSYSRQGSAGYTF. The chain joins TRBV6-5 to TRBJ1-2, with a possible D match to TRBD1 (5 bases). CDR1 and CDR2 (germline): MNHEY, SVGAGI. V lost 2 bases, J lost 8 bases, and 18 bases lay in between. The CDR3 is 15 residues long.

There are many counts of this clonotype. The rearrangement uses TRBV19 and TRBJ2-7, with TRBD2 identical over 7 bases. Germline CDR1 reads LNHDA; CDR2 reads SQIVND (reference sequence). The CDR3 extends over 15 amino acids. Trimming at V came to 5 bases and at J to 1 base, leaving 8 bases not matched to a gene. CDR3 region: CASSYESGTSYEQYF. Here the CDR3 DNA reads TGTGCCAGTAGTTACGAGAGCGGGACTTCCTACGAGCAGTACTTC.

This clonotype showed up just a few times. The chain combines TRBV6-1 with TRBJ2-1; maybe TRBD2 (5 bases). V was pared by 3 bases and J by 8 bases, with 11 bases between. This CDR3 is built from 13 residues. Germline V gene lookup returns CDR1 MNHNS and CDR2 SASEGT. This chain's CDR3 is CASSDGESYEQFF. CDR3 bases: TGTGCCAGCAGTGACGGGGAGTCATATGAGCAGTTCTTC.

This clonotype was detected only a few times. The CDR3 DNA reads as TGTGCCAGCTCACTATCAAGGACGAAGAAGGAGACCCAGTACTTC. It yields the protein CASSLSRTKKETQYF. This sequence joins TRBV18 and TRBJ2-5, with no clear D. CDR1 and CDR2 from the germline V gene are KGHSH and LQKENI. V shed 4 bases and J shed 5 bases, with 17 bases lying between them. The CDR3 is 15 residues long. The variable domain in full, completed from reference TRBV18 and TRBJ2-5, reads NAGVMQNPRHLVRRRGQEARLRCSPMKGHSHVYWYRQLPEEGLKFMVYLQKENIIDESGMPKERFSAEFPKEGPSILRIQQVVRGDSAAYFCASSLSRTKKETQYFGPGTRLLVL.

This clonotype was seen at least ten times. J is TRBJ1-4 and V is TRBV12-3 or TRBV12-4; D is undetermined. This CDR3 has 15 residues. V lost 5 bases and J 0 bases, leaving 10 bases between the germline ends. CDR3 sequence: CASSPRETTNEKLFF. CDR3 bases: TGTGCCAGCAGTCCCCGGGAAACAACTAATGAAAAACTGTTTTTT.

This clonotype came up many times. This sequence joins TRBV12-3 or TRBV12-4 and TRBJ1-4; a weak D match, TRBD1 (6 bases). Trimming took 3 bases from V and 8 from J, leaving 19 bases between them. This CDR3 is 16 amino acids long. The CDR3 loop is CASSLGKQGPREKLFF. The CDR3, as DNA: TGTGCCAGCAGTTTGGGGAAACAGGGCCCTCGGGAAAAACTGTTTTTT.

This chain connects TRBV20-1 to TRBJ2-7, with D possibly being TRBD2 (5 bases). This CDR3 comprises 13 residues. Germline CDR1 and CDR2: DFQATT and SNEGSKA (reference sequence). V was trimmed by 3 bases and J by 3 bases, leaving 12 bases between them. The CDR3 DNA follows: TGCAGTGCTAGTTCGGGATACCTCTACGAGCAGTACTTC. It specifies CSASSGYLYEQYF.

The CDR3, as DNA: TGTGCCAGCACCGCATGGCGGGGAACCTACGAGCAGTACTTC. Its translation: CASTAWRGTYEQYF. V gene TRBV5-6 combines with J gene TRBJ2-7, with TRBD2 as a possible D gene (6 bases). Germline values: CDR1 SGHDT, CDR2 YYEEEE. V was cut by 6 bases and J by 2 bases, with 15 bases left in between. The CDR3 has 14 amino acids.

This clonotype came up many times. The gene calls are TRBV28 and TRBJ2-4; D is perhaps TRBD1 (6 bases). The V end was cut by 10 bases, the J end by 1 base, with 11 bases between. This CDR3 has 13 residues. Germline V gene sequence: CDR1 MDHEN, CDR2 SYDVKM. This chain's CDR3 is CAIGTGAKNIQYF. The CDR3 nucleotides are TGTGCCATCGGAACAGGGGCCAAAAACATTCAGTACTTC.

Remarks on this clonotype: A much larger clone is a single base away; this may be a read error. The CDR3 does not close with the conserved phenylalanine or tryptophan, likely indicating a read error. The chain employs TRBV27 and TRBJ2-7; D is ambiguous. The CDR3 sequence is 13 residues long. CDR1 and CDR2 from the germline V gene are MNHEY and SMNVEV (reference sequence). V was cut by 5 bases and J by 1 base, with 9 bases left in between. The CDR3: CASSLHHSYEQYL. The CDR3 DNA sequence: TGTGCCAGCAGTCTCCACCATTCCTACGAGCAGTACCTC.

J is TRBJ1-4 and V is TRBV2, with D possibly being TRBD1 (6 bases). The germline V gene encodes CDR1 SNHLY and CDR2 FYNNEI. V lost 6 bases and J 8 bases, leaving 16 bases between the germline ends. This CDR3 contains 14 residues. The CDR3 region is CASRTGTLEEKLFF. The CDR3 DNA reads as TGTGCCAGCAGGACCGGGACACTTGAGGAAAAACTGTTTTTT.

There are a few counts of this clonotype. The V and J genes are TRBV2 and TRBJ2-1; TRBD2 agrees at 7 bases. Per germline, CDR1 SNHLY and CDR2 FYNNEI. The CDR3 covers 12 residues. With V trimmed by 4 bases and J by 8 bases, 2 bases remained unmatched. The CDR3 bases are TGTGCCAGCAGTGGGACTAGATATGAGCAGTTCTTC. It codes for CASSGTRYEQFF.

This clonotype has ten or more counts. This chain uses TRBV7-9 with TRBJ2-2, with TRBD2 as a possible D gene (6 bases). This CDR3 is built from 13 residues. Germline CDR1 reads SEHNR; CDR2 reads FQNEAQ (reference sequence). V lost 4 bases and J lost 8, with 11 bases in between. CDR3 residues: CASSSTGVGELFF. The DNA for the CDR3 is TGTGCCAGCAGCTCCACGGGAGTGGGGGAGCTGTTTTTT. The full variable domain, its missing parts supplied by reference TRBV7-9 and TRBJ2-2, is DTGVSQNPRHKITKRGQNVTFRCDPISEHNRLYWYRQTLGQGPEFLTYFQNEAQLEKSRLLSDRFSAERPKGSFSTLEIQRTEQGDSAMYLCASSSTGVGELFFGEGSRLTVL.

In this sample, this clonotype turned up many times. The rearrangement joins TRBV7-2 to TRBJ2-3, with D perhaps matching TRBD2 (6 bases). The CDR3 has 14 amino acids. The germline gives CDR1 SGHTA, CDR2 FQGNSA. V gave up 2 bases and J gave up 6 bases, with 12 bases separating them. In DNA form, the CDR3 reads TGTGCCAGCAGCTTAAAAGAAGGAGGGGATACGCAGTATTTT. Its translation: CASSLKEGGDTQYF.